This T cell receptor (beta chain) was documented in a study of OX40 agonist ivuxolimab in advanced cancers. Broader study findings: The specificity for antigen of the expanded peripheral T cells was not determined.

This table comes from immunoSEQ multiplex PCR, and its TCRdb copy is limited to in-frame clones, with some not included. The data contain under 85,000 clones, roughly 90% of them seen just once; the ten biggest clones take up around 0.75%. About this clone itself: Its cognate antigen is unknown.

The CDR3 is made up of 15 amino acids. V was clipped by 3 bases and J by 6 bases, with 18 bases between them. Germline V CDR1 and CDR2: ENHRY, SYGVKD. The receptor's source is an adult with an advanced solid tumor such as melanoma, head and neck, liver or kidney cancer. Material: CD4+ or CD8+ T cells sorted from blood, obtained in a trial of the OX40 agonist ivuxolimab. V usage is TRBV10-3 and J usage is TRBJ2-7; TRBD2 is a possible D gene (5 bases). CDR3 bases: TGTGCCATCAGTGATTCAGGAGACTCCCGGGGCGAGCAGTACTTC. Protein sequence: CAISDSGDSRGEQYF.